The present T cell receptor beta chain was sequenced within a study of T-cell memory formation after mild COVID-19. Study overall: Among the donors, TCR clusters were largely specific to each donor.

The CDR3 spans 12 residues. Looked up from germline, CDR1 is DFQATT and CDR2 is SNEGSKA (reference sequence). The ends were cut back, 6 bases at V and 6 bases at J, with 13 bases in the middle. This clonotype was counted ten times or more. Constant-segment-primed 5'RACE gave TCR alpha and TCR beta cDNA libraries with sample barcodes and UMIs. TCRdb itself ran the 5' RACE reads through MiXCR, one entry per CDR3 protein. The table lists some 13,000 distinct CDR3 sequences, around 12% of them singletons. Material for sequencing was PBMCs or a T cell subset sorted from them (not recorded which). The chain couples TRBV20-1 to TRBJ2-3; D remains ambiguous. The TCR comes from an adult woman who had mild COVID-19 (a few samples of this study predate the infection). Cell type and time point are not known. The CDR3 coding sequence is TGCAGTGCCCACACATATACGGATACGCAGTATTTT. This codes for CSAHTYTDTQYF.